The 28 T cell receptor beta chains given below trace back to one sample, sequenced in a study of T cell responses to AZD1222 COVID-19 vaccine. Only in-frame clones appear in the TCRdb table, and some are missing; sequencing was by immunoSEQ multiplex PCR. The sample includes about 150,000 clones, roughly 90% seen only once; the top ten take around 2.9%. This material consisted of peripheral blood, taken on day 0 of AZD1222 vaccination. The receptors come from an adult in good health.

The chain recombines TRBV3-1 (or the pseudogene TRBV3-2) with TRBJ2-1, with 9 nucleotides matching TRBD2. The CDR3 spans 18 residues. Germline values: CDR1 LGHDT, CDR2 YNNKEL (reference sequence). The V segment lost 4 bases and the J segment 6 bases; nucleotides outside the gene matches: 16. CDR3 DNA sequence: TGTGCCAGCAGCCCGACCCTAAGCGGGGGGCCCAATTCCAATGAGCAGTTCTTC. Amino acids: CASSPTLSGGPNSNEQFF.

The chain joins TRBV18 to TRBJ2-5; possibly TRBD1 or TRBD2 for D (5 bases each). The CDR3 sequence is 13 residues long. Germline loops: CDR1 KGHSH, CDR2 LQKENI. The ends were cut back, 1 base at V and 2 bases at J, with 5 bases in the middle. DNA of the CDR3: TGTGCCAGCTCACCACGGGGGCAAGAGACCCAGTACTTC. Its protein product is CASSPRGQETQYF.

V is TRBV5-4 and J is TRBJ2-5, with D perhaps matching TRBD1 (5 bases). In germline, CDR1 is SGHNT, CDR2 YYREEE (reference sequence). The ends were cut back, 2 bases at V and 4 bases at J, with 15 bases in the middle. CDR3 length: 15 amino acids. The CDR3 protein is CASSLQPDISETQYF. CDR3 sequence (DNA): TGTGCCAGCAGCTTACAACCGGACATATCAGAGACCCAGTACTTC.

The chain is built from TRBV6-6 and TRBJ1-2, with no clear D. This CDR3 region has 15 residues. Germline lookup yields CDR1 MNHNY and CDR2 SVGAGI (reference sequence). Trimming left V 0 bases short and J 4 bases short, with 12 bases between. This CDR3 is CASSYSSLPTYGYTF. The CDR3 DNA sequence: TGTGCCAGCAGTTACTCCAGTCTCCCCACCTATGGCTACACCTTC.

The rearrangement uses TRBV18 and TRBJ1-1; 7 nucleotides match TRBD1. The V segment lost 8 bases and the J segment 8 bases; nucleotides outside the gene matches: 11. CDR3 size: 13 residues. The germline CDR1 and CDR2 sequences are KGHSH and LQKENI. The CDR3 loop is CASRRQGQVEAFF. The CDR3 DNA reads as TGTGCCAGCCGTAGACAGGGTCAGGTGGAAGCTTTCTTT.

The CDR3 loop is CASQRGPDTEAFF. The CDR3, as DNA: TGTGCCAGCCAAAGGGGCCCGGACACTGAAGCTTTCTTT. The chain carries TRBV18 and TRBJ1-1; tentative D call: TRBD1 (5 bases). The CDR3 has 13 residues. Germline V lookup: CDR1 KGHSH, CDR2 LQKENI. Trimming shortened V by 8 bases and J by 3 bases, and 13 bases separated the two germline ends.

This clone was seen a few times. The chain uses TRBV19 and TRBJ2-7, with D possibly TRBD2 on 6 matching bases. Deletions cut 8 bases from V and 4 bases from J, with 18 bases between. Germline values: CDR1 LNHDA, CDR2 SQIVND (reference sequence). This CDR3 has 14 residues. The CDR3 reads CASRPGARGYEQYF. CDR3 bases: TGTGCCAGTCGGCCCGGGGCCCGGGGGTACGAGCAGTACTTC.

DNA for the CDR3: TGTGCCATCAGTGAGTCGTGGGGCCAGGGCGACAATGAGCAGTTCTTC. Its translation: CAISESWGQGDNEQFF. J is TRBJ2-1 and V is TRBV10-3; D possibly corresponds to TRBD1 (5 bases). Looked up from germline, CDR1 is ENHRY and CDR2 is SYGVKD. This CDR3 has 16 amino acids. Trimming cost V 0 bases and J 5 bases, with 14 bases left between them.

This rearrangement joins TRBV3-1 (or the pseudogene TRBV3-2) to TRBJ1-6; no firm D call. This CDR3 has 13 residues. Germline V gene sequence: CDR1 LGHDT, CDR2 YNNKEL (reference sequence). The ends were cut back, 2 bases at V and 10 bases at J, with 9 bases in the middle. CDR3 protein: CASSQSPDSPLHF. The CDR3 region has the DNA TGTGCCAGCAGCCAATCACCGGACTCACCCCTCCACTTT.

The chain combines TRBV19 with TRBJ2-2, with no clear D. Germline V gene lookup returns CDR1 LNHDA and CDR2 SQIVND (reference sequence). This CDR3 has 15 residues. V lost 5 bases and J 2 bases, leaving 12 bases between the germline ends. CDR3 sequence: CASSPQAANTGELFF. Written as DNA, the CDR3 is TGTGCCAGTAGTCCCCAGGCAGCAAACACCGGGGAGCTGTTTTTT.

The rearrangement uses TRBV10-3 and TRBJ1-5; the match to TRBD1 covers 9 bases. The CDR3 consists of 14 residues. V shed 9 bases and J 2 bases; nucleotides not matched to a gene: 5. Germline V gene data show CDR1 as ENHRY and CDR2 as SYGVKD. The CDR3 DNA is TGTGCCATGGGACAGGGAGGCGGCAATCAGCCCCAGCATTTT. Its protein product is CAMGQGGGNQPQHF.

This clone was recorded a few times. This rearrangement joins TRBV5-1 to TRBJ1-3; D ambiguous. Germline V CDR1 and CDR2: SGHRS, YFSETQ. The CDR3 sequence is 15 residues long. Trimming cost V 5 bases and J 0 bases, with 12 bases left between them. The CDR3 reads CASRVGGSSGNTIYF. CDR3 coding DNA: TGCGCCAGCAGAGTCGGAGGGAGCTCTGGAAACACCATATATTTT. Drawing the rest from reference TRBV5-1 and TRBJ1-3, the complete variable domain is KAGVTQTPRYLIKTRGQQVTLSCSPISGHRSVSWYQQTPGQGLQFLFEYFSETQRNKGNFPGRFSGRQFSNSRSEMNVSTLELGDSALYLCASRVGGSSGNTIYFGEGSWLTVV.

This clone was recorded only once. V usage is TRBV13 and J usage is TRBJ1-1; D gene uncertain. Trimming took off 2 bases at V and 1 base at J, with 8 bases between the two ends. The germline CDR1 and CDR2 sequences are PRHDT and FYEKMQ (reference sequence). CDR3 length: 14 amino acids. The CDR3 region has the DNA TGTGCCAGCAGCTTAAACATCCGGAACACTGAAGCTTTCTTT. As protein: CASSLNIRNTEAFF.

The rearrangement uses TRBV3-1 (or the pseudogene TRBV3-2) and TRBJ2-7; D is unresolved. The V gene lost 6 bases and the J gene lost 0 bases, with 12 bases spanning the gap. CDR1 and CDR2 from the germline V gene are LGHDT and YNNKEL (reference sequence). The CDR3 contains 14 residues. The CDR3 spells CASSDILSSYEQYF. The DNA of the CDR3 is TGTGCCAGCAGTGACATTTTGAGCTCCTACGAGCAGTACTTC.

This rearrangement joins TRBV6-6 to TRBJ2-1, with 10 bases identical to TRBD1. V was pared by 8 bases and J by 7 bases, with 2 bases of the junction left unmatched. CDR1 is MNHNY and CDR2 is SVGAGI in the germline V gene (reference sequence). This CDR3 has 12 amino acids. CDR3 residues: CASGGQGNEQFF. CDR3 DNA: TGTGCCAGCGGGGGACAGGGGAATGAGCAGTTCTTC.

The rearrangement links TRBV7-9 to TRBJ2-6; D unresolved. Germline loops: CDR1 SEHNR, CDR2 FQNEAQ (reference sequence). This CDR3 comprises 18 residues. V lost 1 base to trimming and J lost 0 bases, with 13 bases between them. The CDR3 nucleotides are TGTGCCAGCAGCTTAGGCCTAGGCCGCGCCTCTGGGGCCAACGTCCTGACTTTC. Amino acid sequence: CASSLGLGRASGANVLTF.

The V gene is TRBV12-3 or TRBV12-4, the J gene TRBJ1-5; possibly TRBD1 for D (5 bases). The germline V and J ends were trimmed by 8 bases and 2 bases, with 7 bases remaining between them. This CDR3 has 12 residues. The CDR3 region is CASGGGNQPQHF. CDR3 DNA sequence: TGTGCCAGCGGAGGGGGCAATCAGCCCCAGCATTTT.

The chain is built from TRBV5-4 and TRBJ1-2; D is uncertain. In germline, CDR1 is SGHNT, CDR2 YYREEE (reference sequence). Between the trimmed V and J ends, which lost 3 bases and 8 bases, there was a span of 17 bases. The CDR3 runs to 14 residues. As DNA, the CDR3 is TGTGCCAGCAGCTCCGGCGGTGGAGGGTCCGGCTACACCTTC. It yields the protein CASSSGGGGSGYTF.

This clone was detected only a few times. The chain carries TRBV6-5 and TRBJ1-2, with D perhaps TRBD1 (6 bases). Germline assignment: CDR1 MNHEY and CDR2 SVGAGI. This CDR3 is 15 amino acids long. V lost 4 bases to trimming and J lost 6 bases, with 18 bases between them. CDR3 DNA sequence: TGTGCCAGCAGTTCCCCCGGGGGGCGGAGAGATGGCTACACCTTC. Residues: CASSSPGGRRDGYTF.

Only one count was recorded for this clone. The CDR3, as DNA: TGTGCCAGCAGTCTTGGACAGGGGCACTATGGCTACACCTTC. Protein: CASSLGQGHYGYTF. This chain joins TRBV28 and TRBJ1-2, with TRBD1 identical over 9 bases. CDR1 is MDHEN and CDR2 is SYDVKM in the germline V gene. The V segment lost 5 bases and the J segment 3 bases; nucleotides outside the gene matches: 4. The CDR3 contains 14 residues.

V usage is TRBV7-9 and J usage is TRBJ1-3; no clear D gene. CDR1 and CDR2 from the germline V gene are SEHNR and FQNEAQ (reference sequence). The CDR3 spans 15 residues. Between the trimmed V and J ends, which lost 5 bases and 0 bases, there was a span of 11 bases. The CDR3 loop is CASSPGDYSGNTIYF. In DNA, the CDR3 is TGTGCCAGCAGCCCGGGAGACTACTCTGGAAACACCATATATTTT.

The chain recombines TRBV5-1 with TRBJ2-2, with 9 nucleotides matching TRBD1. The junction had 7 bases not matched to a gene; V was cut back by 4 bases and J by 6 bases. Germline lookup yields CDR1 SGHRS and CDR2 YFSETQ. The length of the CDR3 is 15 residues. CDR3 sequence (DNA): TGCGCCAGCAGCCAGGGTTGGACAGGGGCCGGGGAGCTGTTTTTT. It codes for CASSQGWTGAGELFF. The whole variable domain, remainder taken from reference TRBV5-1 and TRBJ2-2, is KAGVTQTPRYLIKTRGQQVTLSCSPISGHRSVSWYQQTPGQGLQFLFEYFSETQRNKGNFPGRFSGRQFSNSRSEMNVSTLELGDSALYLCASSQGWTGAGELFFGEGSRLTVL.

This clone was counted a single time. The chain is built from TRBV19 and TRBJ2-3, with 7 bases matching TRBD1. The CDR3 is 15 residues long. With 3 bases clipped from V and 2 bases from J, the junction kept 5 bases outside the gene matches. The V gene's germline CDR1 is LNHDA and CDR2 SQIVND (reference sequence). The CDR3 region is CASSIQGVSTDTQYF. The DNA for the CDR3 is TGTGCCAGTAGTATTCAGGGGGTATCCACAGATACGCAGTATTTT. Complete variable domain (other parts from reference TRBV19 and TRBJ2-3): DGGITQSPKYLFRKEGQNVTLSCEQNLNHDAMYWYRQDPGQGLRLIYYSQIVNDFQKGDIAEGYSVSREKKESFPLTVTSAQKNPTAFYLCASSIQGVSTDTQYFGPGTRLTVL.

The chain has TRBV6-5 and TRBJ2-2; D unresolved. The CDR3 has 12 residues. V was cut by 2 bases and J by 6 bases, with 4 bases left in between. In germline, CDR1 is MNHEY, CDR2 SVGAGI. The CDR3 DNA follows: TGTGCCAGCAGTTACCCGGCCGGGGAGCTGTTTTTT. Translated, it gives CASSYPAGELFF.

V usage is TRBV12-5 and J usage is TRBJ2-7; 7 nucleotides match TRBD1. Germline CDR1 LGHNT, CDR2 FRNRAP. The CDR3 sequence is 17 residues long. The V and J ends lost 3 bases and 7 bases, in that order; junction bases with no gene match: 18. The CDR3: CASGFTDSQGRGGEQYF. CDR3 DNA: TGTGCTAGTGGTTTTACAGACTCACAGGGGCGTGGGGGTGAGCAGTACTTC.

This clone was detected a few times. The gene calls are TRBV6-5 and TRBJ1-1, with a possible D match to TRBD1 (5 bases). Germline CDR1 is MNHEY and CDR2 is SVGAGI. This CDR3 is built from 14 residues. Trimming stripped 7 bases from V and 5 bases from J, with 17 bases between. CDR3 bases: TGTGCCAGCATTACAAATACGGGGGGGACTGAAGCTTTCTTT. Translation: CASITNTGGTEAFF.

J is TRBJ1-5 and V is TRBV27, with unresolved D. CDR1 is MNHEY, CDR2 SMNVEV, per germline (reference sequence). This CDR3 has 14 residues. V dropped 2 bases and J dropped 2 bases, with 7 bases sitting between them. As DNA, the CDR3 is TGTGCCAGCAGTTTAGCCCGGGGCAATCAGCCCCAGCATTTT. Amino acid sequence: CASSLARGNQPQHF.

The V call is TRBV18, the J call TRBJ1-2; 10 nucleotides align to TRBD1. The CDR3 length is 15 residues. In germline, CDR1 is KGHSH, CDR2 LQKENI. With V trimmed by 3 bases and J by 4 bases, 5 bases remained unmatched. The CDR3 DNA reads TGTGCCAGCTCACCCGGGGACAGGGGCGGCTATGGCTACACCTTC. Its translation is CASSPGDRGGYGYTF. The whole variable domain, remainder taken from reference TRBV18 and TRBJ1-2, is NAGVMQNPRHLVRRRGQEARLRCSPMKGHSHVYWYRQLPEEGLKFMVYLQKENIIDESGMPKERFSAEFPKEGPSILRIQQVVRGDSAAYFCASSPGDRGGYGYTFGSGTRLTVV.